This T cell receptor (beta chain) was captured by sequencing in a study of T cell responses to AZD1222 COVID-19 vaccine. From germline, CDR1 is SQVTM and CDR2 ANQGSEA. The CDR3 length is 13 residues. Trimming removed 7 bases from V and 0 bases from J, with 13 bases in between. Profiled with immunoSEQ multiplex PCR; TCRdb holds only in-frame clones, not every one. Here the sample spans fewer than 150,000 clones, 85% to 90% being singletons. Recipients boosted at about 4 weeks or about 12 weeks are pooled. Study-wide points: At study baseline, merely roughly 6 AZD1222 recipients were seropositive. Distributed over spike, vaccine-associated CD4 TCRs predominated at 160-218 and 743-854. Spike-specific TCRs gained breadth and depth after people received two AZD1222 doses.

With regard to this clone: No antigen is known for it.

This material consisted of peripheral blood, taken 28 days after the second AZD1222 dose. The clonotype originates from an adult who received the AZD1222 COVID-19 vaccine. This sequence joins TRBV29-1 and TRBJ2-7; D not certain. CDR3 sequence (DNA): TGCAGCGCCCAAGCTGAGAACTCCTACGAGCAGTACTTC. It encodes CSAQAENSYEQYF.